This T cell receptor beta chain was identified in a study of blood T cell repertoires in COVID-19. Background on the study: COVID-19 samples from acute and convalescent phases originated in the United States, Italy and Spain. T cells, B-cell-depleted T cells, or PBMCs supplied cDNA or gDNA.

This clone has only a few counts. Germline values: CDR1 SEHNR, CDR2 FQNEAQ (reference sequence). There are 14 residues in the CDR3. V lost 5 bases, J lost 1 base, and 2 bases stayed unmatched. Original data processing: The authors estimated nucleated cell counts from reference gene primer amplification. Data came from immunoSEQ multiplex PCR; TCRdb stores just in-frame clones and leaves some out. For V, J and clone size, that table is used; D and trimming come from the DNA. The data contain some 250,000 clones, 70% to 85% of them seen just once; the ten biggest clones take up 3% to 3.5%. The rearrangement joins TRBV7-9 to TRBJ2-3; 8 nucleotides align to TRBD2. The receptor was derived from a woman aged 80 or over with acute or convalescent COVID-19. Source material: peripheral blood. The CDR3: CASSRSGGTDTQYF. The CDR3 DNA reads TGTGCCAGCAGCCGTAGCGGGGGCACAGATACGCAGTATTTT.